This T cell receptor beta chain originates from a study of blood T cell repertoires in COVID-19. Study-wide background: Donors in the United States, Italy and Spain gave samples during acute or convalescent COVID-19. The analysed material was cDNA or gDNA that came from T cells, B-cell-depleted T cells, or PBMCs.

The authors' processing: For nucleated cells, counts were estimated from reference gene primer amplification. Assay: immunoSEQ multiplex PCR; the TCRdb copy retains only in-frame clones and omits some. That table gives V, J and clone size, and the DNA gave D and trimming. Of fewer than 60,000 clones in the sample, approximately 84% are singletons; the top ten hold over 3.5%. Sequenced material: peripheral blood. The clonotype originates from a man aged 60 to 75 with acute or convalescent COVID-19.

CDR3 nucleotides: TGTGCCAGCAGCAGATACAAGGGACAGGGCACCTACGAGCAGTACTTC. This translates into CASSRYKGQGTYEQYF. The chain is built from TRBV21-1 and TRBJ2-7; the D call of TRBD1 is as the table states it, not checked on the DNA. TRBV21-1 is annotated as a pseudogene. This CDR3 has 16 amino acids.